Below, 20 T cell receptor beta chains from the same sample are listed, as sequenced in a study of blood T cell repertoires in COVID-19. Measured with immunoSEQ multiplex PCR; TCRdb has only the in-frame clones, and not every one. The data show hundreds of thousands of clones, 70% to 90% seen once. Material: PBMCs or T cells enriched from blood (not recorded which). These receptor sequences come from a woman between 40 and 55 years old who had recovered from COVID-19.

The V call is TRBV5-4, the J call TRBJ2-1; 8 bases are shared with TRBD2. Trimming removed 0 bases from V and 1 base from J; junction bases left unmatched: 3. The germline gives CDR1 SGHNT, CDR2 YYREEE (reference sequence). This CDR3 comprises 16 residues. CDR3 sequence (DNA): TGTGCCAGCAGCTTGGCCGGGAGGGGATCCTACAATGAGCAGTTCTTC. This gives the protein CASSLAGRGSYNEQFF.

V gene TRBV19 combines with J gene TRBJ1-6; 7 bases agree with TRBD1. The CDR3 covers 14 residues. V lost 6 bases to trimming and J lost 10 bases; unmatched junction nucleotides: 9. CDR1 is LNHDA and CDR2 is SQIVND in the germline V gene (reference sequence). CDR3 sequence: CASRGDRELSPLHF. The CDR3, as DNA: TGTGCCAGTAGGGGAGACAGGGAGTTATCACCCCTCCACTTT.

V and J are TRBV5-1 and TRBJ2-3; no firm D call. Germline loops: CDR1 SGHRS, CDR2 YFSETQ. Trimming cost V 0 bases and J 2 bases, with 10 bases left between them. The CDR3 covers 15 residues. The CDR3 DNA sequence: TGCGCCAGCAGCTTGGAGCGACCGGCCACAGATACGCAGTATTTT. This sequence encodes CASSLERPATDTQYF.

The chain combines TRBV12-3 or TRBV12-4 with TRBJ1-2; tentatively, D is TRBD1 (5 bases). The CDR3 consists of 13 residues. Trimming took 3 bases from V and 6 from J, leaving 11 bases between them. For the CDR3, the DNA is TGTGCCAGCAGTTTTGCGGCAGGGCATGGCTACACCTTC. Its protein is CASSFAAGHGYTF.

This clone is a singleton in its sample. The chain recombines TRBV7-2 with TRBJ2-1; 8 bases are a match to TRBD1. Germline V CDR1 and CDR2: SGHTA, FQGNSA. V lost 5 bases to trimming and J lost 5 bases; unmatched junction nucleotides: 11. The length of the CDR3 is 16 residues. The CDR3 coding sequence is TGTGCCAGCAGCCAAGGTCGGACAGGGACCCACAATGAGCAGTTCTTC. Translating gives CASSQGRTGTHNEQFF.

The chain couples TRBV14 to TRBJ2-3; D is uncertain. The germline V gene encodes CDR1 SGHDN and CDR2 FVKESK. Trimming pared 4 bases from V and 2 bases from J, leaving 16 bases between. The CDR3 is made up of 16 amino acids. This CDR3 reads CASSPFGRSFTDTQYF. The DNA of the CDR3 is TGTGCCAGCAGCCCGTTTGGCAGATCCTTCACAGATACGCAGTATTTT.

The V and J genes are TRBV5-4 and TRBJ1-1, with D maybe TRBD1 (6 bases). The CDR3 has 14 residues. The germline V gene encodes CDR1 SGHNT and CDR2 YYREEE (reference sequence). V dropped 4 bases and J dropped 6 bases, with 16 bases sitting between them. The CDR3 DNA follows: TGTGCCAGCAGCCCCGGGAACAGGGACGCTGAAGCTTTCTTT. The encoded protein is CASSPGNRDAEAFF.

The J gene is TRBJ2-5, the V gene TRBV4-1; no clear D gene. This CDR3 is built from 10 residues. From germline, CDR1 is MGHRA and CDR2 YSYEKL. The ends were cut back, 11 bases at V and 4 bases at J, with 8 bases in the middle. CDR3 coding DNA: TGCGCCCCTGGCCGAGAGACCCAGTACTTC. Its protein is CAPGRETQYF.

The CDR3 bases are TGTGCCACGGAGACAGTGTCCTATGGCTACACCTTC. Encoded protein: CATETVSYGYTF. The rearrangement joins TRBV19 to TRBJ1-2, with D perhaps TRBD1 (5 bases). Germline loops: CDR1 LNHDA, CDR2 SQIVND (reference sequence). This CDR3 has 12 residues. The V gene lost 10 bases and the J gene lost 4 bases, with 13 bases spanning the gap.

This clone was detected only a few times. The chain couples TRBV11-3 to TRBJ2-3; TRBD1 is a possible D gene (5 bases). Germline-derived CDR1 and CDR2 are SGHNT and YENEEA. The V and J ends lost 0 bases and 3 bases respectively, with 16 bases between them. The CDR3 loop spans 17 amino acids. The chain's CDR3 is CASSLEAIARGTDTQYF. The CDR3 bases are TGTGCCAGCAGCTTAGAGGCCATAGCTAGGGGAACAGATACGCAGTATTTT.

V and J are TRBV19 and TRBJ2-1, with D possibly TRBD1 on 5 matching bases. Trimming left V 3 bases short and J 10 bases short, with 13 bases between. The germline V gene encodes CDR1 LNHDA and CDR2 SQIVND (reference sequence). This CDR3 spans 13 amino acids. The chain's CDR3 is CASSILGAREQFF. The CDR3 coding sequence is TGTGCCAGTAGTATTCTTGGGGCTAGGGAGCAGTTCTTC.

This clone was seen a few times. This chain links TRBV28 with TRBJ1-5, with TRBD1 matching 7 bases. V lost 4 bases, J lost 0 bases, and 12 bases stayed unmatched. This CDR3 region has 18 residues. The germline CDR1 and CDR2 sequences are MDHEN and SYDVKM. The DNA of the CDR3 is TGTGCCAGCAGTTCGGGACAGCCTACTACTTATAGCAATCAGCCCCAGCATTTT. It codes for CASSSGQPTTYSNQPQHF.

The V call is TRBV20-1, the J call TRBJ1-1, with TRBD1 as a possible D gene (5 bases). CDR1 and CDR2 (germline): DFQATT, SNEGSKA (reference sequence). Trimming stripped 5 bases from V and 8 bases from J, with 9 bases between. CDR3 length equals 10 residues. The CDR3 DNA is TGCAGTGCTCCAGGGCGGGAAGCTTTCTTT. Protein sequence: CSAPGREAFF.

The table lists this clone with a count of one. The V gene is TRBV18, the J gene TRBJ2-1; D is unclear. Trimming stripped 3 bases from V and 5 bases from J, with 14 bases between. The CDR3 consists of 15 residues. Germline CDR1 reads KGHSH; CDR2 reads LQKENI. The CDR3 coding sequence is TGTGCCAGCTCACCTAACTACGAACCGGACAATGAGCAGTTCTTC. It is translated as CASSPNYEPDNEQFF.

CDR3 residues: CASRPYSGDLTDTQYF. The CDR3 DNA reads TGTGCCAGCAGACCCTATTCGGGGGACCTCACAGATACGCAGTATTTT. This sequence joins TRBV7-6 and TRBJ2-3; possible D gene TRBD2, 6 bases. Germline loops: CDR1 SGHVS, CDR2 FNYEAQ. The V and J ends lost 6 bases and 2 bases respectively, with 18 bases between them. The length of the CDR3 is 16 residues.

V usage is TRBV5-4 and J usage is TRBJ2-5; 7 nucleotides line up with TRBD2. J was trimmed by 3 bases and V by 1 base; bases with no gene match: 0. This CDR3 spans 13 amino acids. Germline V gives CDR1 SGHNT, CDR2 YYREEE (reference sequence). DNA of the CDR3: TGTGCCAGCAGCTTGCGGGGGGAAGAGACCCAGTACTTC. It translates to CASSLRGEETQYF.

This clone came up once. The rearrangement links TRBV3-1 (or the pseudogene TRBV3-2) to TRBJ2-7, with D perhaps matching TRBD2 (6 bases). Trimming removed 5 bases from V and 4 bases from J, with 15 bases in between. CDR1 is LGHDT, CDR2 YNNKEL, per germline (reference sequence). This CDR3 is 14 amino acids long. The CDR3 nucleotides are TGTGCCAGCAGCTATGGAATACGGGGGTACGAGCAGTACTTC. This gives the protein CASSYGIRGYEQYF.

The chain employs TRBV25-1 and TRBJ2-3; 11 nucleotides line up with TRBD2. CDR1 is MGHDK, CDR2 SYGVNS, per germline. V gave up 6 bases and J gave up 1 base; unmatched junction bases: 6. The CDR3 totals 16 residues. The CDR3 sequence: CASSLSGRAGTDTQYF. CDR3 in DNA: TGTGCCAGCAGCCTTAGCGGGAGGGCAGGCACAGATACGCAGTATTTT.

The chain recombines TRBV21-1 with TRBJ2-7; the D call of TRBD2 is as the table states it, not checked on the DNA. TRBV21-1 is marked as a pseudogene. CDR3 length: 15 residues. CDR3: CASSKGGESSYEQYF. CDR3 nucleotide sequence: TGTGCCAGCAGCAAGGGAGGGGAGAGCTCCTACGAGCAGTACTTC.

This CDR3 reads CASGQGQKEKLFF. The CDR3, as DNA: TGTGCCTCCGGACAGGGCCAAAAGGAAAAACTGTTTTTT. The rearrangement joins TRBV10-3 to TRBJ1-4; 8 nucleotides match TRBD1. Germline V gene lookup returns CDR1 ENHRY and CDR2 SYGVKD. This CDR3 spans 13 amino acids. V was clipped by 11 bases and J by 8 bases; unmatched bases: 10.